The 22 T cell receptor beta chains given below trace back to one sample, sequenced in a study of a mutant IDH1 vaccine in newly diagnosed glioma. Time point: week 23, last vaccination. The study gave 300 ug of mutant IDH1 20-mer peptide per vaccine dose, with topical imiquimod. Their antigens are not known. Method: immunoSEQ multiplex PCR; TCRdb's copy keeps in-frame clones and lacks some. The sample has roughly 60,000 clones; 70% to 90% are singletons. This specimen consisted of PBMCs, obtained from a glioma patient whose treatment included an IDH1 peptide vaccine. These receptors were taken from a man aged 25 to 45 with glioma.

The V gene is TRBV6-1, the J gene TRBJ1-2; 7 bases are shared with TRBD1. Germline V gene sequence: CDR1 MNHNS, CDR2 SASEGT. The CDR3 consists of 15 residues. Trimming cost V 2 bases and J 4 bases; bases outside gene matches: 7. The CDR3 DNA reads TGTGCCAGCAGTGAACCCCGACAGGGATCCTATGGCTACACCTTC. Translated, it gives CASSEPRQGSYGYTF.

The V gene is TRBV10-2, the J gene TRBJ1-2; TRBD1 matches at 8 bases. V shed 3 bases and J 4 bases; nucleotides not matched to a gene: 13. The CDR3 spans 17 residues. Germline V CDR1 and CDR2: WSHSY, SAAADI. In DNA form, the CDR3 reads TGCGCCAGCAGTGATACCCAGGGGGCTGTCGCTATCTATGGCTACACCTTC. Its translation: CASSDTQGAVAIYGYTF.

The J gene is TRBJ2-1, the V gene TRBV20-1, with D hard to call. Trimming removed 1 base at V and 9 bases at J, with 7 bases between. CDR3 length: 11 amino acids. The germline V gene has CDR1 DFQATT and CDR2 SNEGSKA (reference sequence). The CDR3 region is CSARGSTEQFF. DNA for the CDR3: TGCAGTGCTAGAGGGTCGACTGAGCAGTTCTTC.

The chain is built from TRBV9 and TRBJ2-6; no definite D call. Per the germline V gene, CDR1 is SGDLS and CDR2 is YYNGEE. V lost 0 bases and J 0 bases, leaving 4 bases between the germline ends. The CDR3 runs 15 residues. CDR3 amino acids: CASSVEYSGANVLTF. CDR3 bases: TGTGCCAGCAGCGTAGAATACTCTGGGGCCAACGTCCTGACTTTC.

The J gene is TRBJ1-5, the V gene TRBV6-5; perhaps TRBD1 as D (5 bases). The germline CDR1 and CDR2 sequences are MNHEY and SVGAGI. The CDR3 loop spans 13 amino acids. Trimming took off 2 bases at V and 7 bases at J, with 9 bases between the two ends. CDR3 protein: CASSYRGGQPQHF. The CDR3 DNA sequence: TGTGCCAGCAGTTACAGGGGTGGACAGCCCCAGCATTTT.

In this sample, this clone turned up once. The chain uses TRBV5-1 and TRBJ2-1; TRBD1 agrees at 9 bases. CDR1 and CDR2 (germline): SGHRS, YFSETQ. The V segment lost 4 bases and the J segment 14 bases; nucleotides outside the gene matches: 7. The CDR3 covers 12 residues. The CDR3 DNA reads as TGCGCCAGCAGCACGGGACAGGGAAGGGAGTTCTTC. It specifies CASSTGQGREFF. The full variable domain, in which reference TRBV5-1 and TRBJ2-1 provide the parts outside the CDR3, is KAGVTQTPRYLIKTRGQQVTLSCSPISGHRSVSWYQQTPGQGLQFLFEYFSETQRNKGNFPGRFSGRQFSNSRSEMNVSTLELGDSALYLCASSTGQGREFFGPGTRLTVL.

The chain recombines TRBV7-7 with TRBJ1-6; 8 bases line up with TRBD1. Germline V gives CDR1 SSHAT, CDR2 FNYEAQ (reference sequence). The CDR3 spans 15 residues. V shed 2 bases, J shed 6 bases, and the junction held 3 bases outside the gene matches. The CDR3 bases are TGTGCCAGCAGCTTACAGGGGGCGTCTAATTCACCCCTCCACTTT. This gives the protein CASSLQGASNSPLHF.

Here the CDR3 reads CASSQDLASGTDTQYF. CDR3 DNA sequence: TGTGCCAGCAGCCAAGACTTGGCTAGCGGCACAGATACGCAGTATTTT. The J gene is TRBJ2-3, the V gene TRBV4-2, with D perhaps TRBD2 (6 bases). Trimming cost V 0 bases and J 1 base, with 11 bases left between them. This CDR3 comprises 16 residues. Germline V lookup: CDR1 LGHNA, CDR2 YNFKEQ.

The chain is built from TRBV28 and TRBJ2-4, with D hard to call. From germline, CDR1 is MDHEN and CDR2 SYDVKM. The CDR3 is 15 residues long. Trimming stripped 5 bases from V and 1 base from J, with 12 bases between. The CDR3 DNA reads TGTGCCAGCAGTCCGAAAATTTGGGCCAAAAACATTCAGTACTTC. The encoded protein is CASSPKIWAKNIQYF.

This clone was observed a single time. The rearrangement joins TRBV7-9 to TRBJ1-5, with D perhaps TRBD1 (6 bases). The germline V and J ends were trimmed by 0 bases and 6 bases, with 18 bases remaining between them. The CDR3 consists of 17 residues. Germline assignment: CDR1 SEHNR and CDR2 FQNEAQ (reference sequence). In DNA form, the CDR3 reads TGTGCCAGCAGCTTAGCGCAGGAGGGGGGCCTAGTTCAGCCCCAGCATTTT. Encoded protein: CASSLAQEGGLVQPQHF.

Concerning this clone itself: This sample also contains other DNA sequences that code for the same CDR3. CDR3 sequence: CASSPRQGYGYTF. The CDR3 DNA reads as TGTGCCAGCAGTCCTCGACAGGGGTATGGCTACACCTTC. The rearrangement joins TRBV27 to TRBJ1-2, with TRBD1 identical over 8 bases. This CDR3 region has 13 residues. Germline V gene data show CDR1 as MNHEY and CDR2 as SMNVEV (reference sequence). After removal of 5 bases from V and 5 bases from J, the junction contained 4 bases not matched to a gene.

The chain links TRBV11-2 to TRBJ2-2; TRBD2 aligns across 9 bases. The J segment lost 1 base and the V segment lost 2 bases, leaving 11 bases of the junction unmatched. Germline assignment: CDR1 SGHAT and CDR2 FQNNGV. This CDR3 has 19 residues. The CDR3 coding sequence is TGTGCCAGCAGCTTATGGGCTAGCGGGGCCAGCTGGAACACCGGGGAGCTGTTTTTT. This sequence encodes CASSLWASGASWNTGELFF.

The V call is TRBV5-6, the J call TRBJ2-5, with a tentative D call TRBD1 (5 bases). The J call may be mistaken, given a closer DNA end match to TRBJ2-7. The CDR3 consists of 15 residues. Germline CDR1 SGHDT, CDR2 YYEEEE. CDR3 loop: CASSFWGKSSYEQYF. For the CDR3, the DNA is TGTGCCAGCAGCTTTTGGGGCAAGAGCTCCTACGAGCAGTACTTC.

The chain employs TRBV28 and TRBJ1-4; weak D call: TRBD1 (5 bases). The CDR3 is 13 amino acids. Trimming took 6 bases from V and 7 from J, leaving 12 bases between them. Germline CDR1 MDHEN, CDR2 SYDVKM. This CDR3 is CASSQSGGEKLFF. In DNA form, the CDR3 reads TGTGCCAGCAGCCAGTCGGGGGGTGAAAAACTGTTTTTT.

The genes are TRBV2 and TRBJ2-7; TRBD1 might be the D (6 bases). The CDR3 runs 16 residues. V lost 7 bases and J 11 bases, leaving 30 bases between the germline ends. The germline V gene encodes CDR1 SNHLY and CDR2 FYNNEI. The CDR3 region is CASNALLQGGGRNEYF. The CDR3, as DNA: TGTGCCAGCAACGCATTATTACAGGGTGGAGGCCGGAATGAGTACTTC.

This clone was picked up one time. The chain recombines TRBV30 with TRBJ2-6, with D perhaps matching TRBD1 (6 bases). CDR3 length: 17 amino acids. V lost 1 base to trimming and J lost 0 bases, with 13 bases between them. CDR1 is GTSNPN, CDR2 SVGIG, per germline (reference sequence). CDR3 in amino acids: CAWSAGGLSSGANVLTF. CDR3 coding DNA: TGTGCCTGGAGTGCTGGGGGCCTCAGCTCTGGGGCCAACGTCCTGACTTTC.

The gene calls are TRBV7-9 and TRBJ1-1, with TRBD1 identical over 8 bases. The CDR3 runs 15 residues. The germline CDR1 and CDR2 sequences are SEHNR and FQNEAQ (reference sequence). J was trimmed by 13 bases and V by 2 bases; bases with no gene match: 15. This CDR3 reads CASSLMTGDSRGVFF. As DNA, the CDR3 is TGTGCCAGCAGCTTAATGACAGGGGATTCTCGTGGTGTTTTCTTT.

The CDR3 coding sequence is TGTGCCAGCAGTGGGACCCATAATTCACCCCTCCACTTT. Translating it yields CASSGTHNSPLHF. The chain is built from TRBV6-5 and TRBJ1-6; possibly TRBD1 for D (5 bases). The CDR3 covers 13 residues. CDR1 is MNHEY, CDR2 SVGAGI, per germline. V was clipped by 5 bases and J by 5 bases, with 7 bases between them.

The V gene is TRBV28, the J gene TRBJ2-5; D is uncertain. Germline assignment: CDR1 MDHEN and CDR2 SYDVKM. With 5 bases removed from V and 5 bases from J, the gap between germline ends came to 12 bases. CDR3 length: 13 residues. The CDR3 sequence is CASSLESVETQYF. In nucleotides, the CDR3 is TGTGCCAGCAGTCTAGAAAGCGTGGAGACCCAGTACTTC. The variable domain in full, with the rest retrieved from reference TRBV28 and TRBJ2-5, is DVKVTQSSRYLVKRTGEKVFLECVQDMDHENMFWYRQDPGLGLRLIYFSYDVKMKEKGDIPEGYSVSREKKERFSLILESASTNQTSMYLCASSLESVETQYFGPGTRLLVL.

The chain combines TRBV6-5 with TRBJ1-2; D is ambiguous. The CDR3 loop spans 11 amino acids. The V gene lost 6 bases and the J gene lost 7 bases, with 9 bases spanning the gap. Germline loops: CDR1 MNHEY, CDR2 SVGAGI. The CDR3 nucleotides read TGTGCCAGCAGCACGGGTTTTGGCTACACCTTC. Amino acids: CASSTGFGYTF.

The chain couples TRBV5-1 to TRBJ2-2; D remains ambiguous. The CDR3 contains 14 residues. V gave up 1 base and J gave up 4 bases, with 8 bases separating them. Looked up from germline, CDR1 is SGHRS and CDR2 is YFSETQ. CDR3 coding DNA: TGCGCCAGCAGCTTGAGGCTACTCACCGGGGAGCTGTTTTTT. Protein: CASSLRLLTGELFF.

This chain uses TRBV7-9 with TRBJ1-2; no reliable D call. The CDR3 totals 13 residues. Trimming stripped 0 bases from V and 8 bases from J, with 10 bases between. The germline gives CDR1 SEHNR, CDR2 FQNEAQ (reference sequence). The CDR3 here is CASSLAATNGYTF. CDR3 bases: TGTGCCAGCAGCTTAGCGGCGACAAACGGCTACACCTTC.